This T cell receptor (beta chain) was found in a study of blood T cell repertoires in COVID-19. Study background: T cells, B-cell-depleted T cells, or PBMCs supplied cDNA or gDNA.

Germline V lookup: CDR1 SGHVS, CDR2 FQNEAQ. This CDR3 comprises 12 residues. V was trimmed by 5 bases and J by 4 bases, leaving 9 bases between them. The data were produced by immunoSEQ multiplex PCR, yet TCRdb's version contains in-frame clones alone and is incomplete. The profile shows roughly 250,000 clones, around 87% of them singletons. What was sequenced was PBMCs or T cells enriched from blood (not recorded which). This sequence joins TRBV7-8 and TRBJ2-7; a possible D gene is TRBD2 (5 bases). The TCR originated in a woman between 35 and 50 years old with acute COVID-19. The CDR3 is CASSRTRYEQYF. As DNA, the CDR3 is TGTGCCAGCAGCAGGACTCGTTACGAGCAGTACTTC. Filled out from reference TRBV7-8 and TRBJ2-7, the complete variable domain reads GAGVSQSPRYKVAKRGQDVALRCDPISGHVSLFWYQQALGQGPEFLTYFQNEAQLDKSGLPSDRFFAERPEGSVSTLKIQRTQQEDSAVYLCASSRTRYEQYFGPGTRLTVT.